These 6 T cell receptor beta chains originate from one sample sequenced in a study of control samples from healthy donors and cancer patients. TCRdb's table, derived via immunoSEQ multiplex PCR, lists solely in-frame clones and lacks some. This table holds about 28,000 clones, approximately 90% found once. Material for sequencing was PBMCs. These receptor sequences come from a woman in her 40s with lung cancer.

The chain recombines TRBV5-1 with TRBJ2-3; D gene ambiguous. V lost 0 bases to trimming and J lost 2 bases, with 10 bases between them. The CDR3 is 15 residues long. CDR1 and CDR2 from the germline V gene are SGHRS and YFSETQ. CDR3 in amino acids: CASSLVGRTTDTQYF. In DNA form, the CDR3 reads TGCGCCAGCAGCTTGGTCGGCAGGACCACAGATACGCAGTATTTT.

The chain combines TRBV4-2 with TRBJ2-1; no clear D gene. Germline V CDR1 and CDR2: LGHNA, YNFKEQ. This CDR3 is built from 15 residues. Trimming cost V 0 bases and J 3 bases, with 9 bases left between them. DNA of the CDR3: TGTGCCAGCAGCCAAGATCTCCTCAGCTACAATGAGCAGTTCTTC. Translating gives CASSQDLLSYNEQFF.

V gene TRBV7-2 combines with J gene TRBJ2-7; D gene ambiguous. The V end was cut by 0 bases, the J end by 4 bases, with 4 bases between. The CDR3 is made up of 12 amino acids. Germline lookup yields CDR1 SGHTA and CDR2 FQGNSA. The CDR3: CASSLATYEQYF. In nucleotides, the CDR3 is TGTGCCAGCAGCTTAGCGACTTACGAGCAGTACTTC. Complete variable domain (other parts from reference TRBV7-2 and TRBJ2-7): GAGVSQSPSNKVTEKGKDVELRCDPISGHTALYWYRQSLGQGLEFLIYFQGNSAPDKSGLPSDRFSAERTGGSVSTLTIQRTQQEDSAVYLCASSLATYEQYFGPGTRLTVT.

The chain employs TRBV7-9 and TRBJ1-6, with 7 bases lining up with TRBD1. Germline lookup yields CDR1 SEHNR and CDR2 FQNEAQ (reference sequence). The length of the CDR3 is 14 residues. After removal of 4 bases from V and 7 bases from J, the junction contained 4 bases not matched to a gene. The CDR3 coding sequence is TGTGCCAGCAGCTCGGGACAGCTAAATTCACCCCTCCACTTT. As protein: CASSSGQLNSPLHF. Full variable domain (missing parts from reference TRBV7-9 and TRBJ1-6): DTGVSQNPRHKITKRGQNVTFRCDPISEHNRLYWYRQTLGQGPEFLTYFQNEAQLEKSRLLSDRFSAERPKGSFSTLEIQRTEQGDSAMYLCASSSGQLNSPLHFGNGTRLTVT.

This chain joins TRBV9 and TRBJ1-3; D is unclear. V lost 0 bases and J 4 bases, leaving 8 bases between the germline ends. This CDR3 contains 14 residues. The germline V gene has CDR1 SGDLS and CDR2 YYNGEE. The CDR3 protein is CASSVGESGNTIYF. The DNA of the CDR3 is TGTGCCAGCAGCGTAGGAGAGAGCGGAAACACCATATATTTT. Filled out from reference TRBV9 and TRBJ1-3, the complete variable domain reads DSGVTQTPKHLITATGQRVTLRCSPRSGDLSVYWYQQSLDQGLQFLIQYYNGEERAKGNILERFSAQQFPDLHSELNLSSLELGDSALYFCASSVGESGNTIYFGEGSWLTVV.

This chain joins TRBV30 and TRBJ2-7, with TRBD1 matching 8 bases. CDR3 length: 13 amino acids. Losses at the gene ends were 7 bases for V and 4 bases for J; bases not matched to a gene: 9. The germline V gene encodes CDR1 GTSNPN and CDR2 SVGIG (reference sequence). CDR3 loop: CAFLRTGSYEQYF. The CDR3 DNA reads as TGTGCCTTCCTCCGGACAGGGTCTTACGAGCAGTACTTC.